This T cell receptor (beta chain) was documented in a study of blood T cell repertoires in COVID-19 (dated by TCRdb to the early 2020s). Study-wide context: Samples covering the acute and convalescent phases of COVID-19 were provided by collaborators in the United States, Italy and Spain. The prospective study material was composed of cDNA or gDNA derived from T cells, B-cell-depleted T cells, or PBMCs. Deeply sampled blood TCRbeta repertoires from subjects exposed to, actively infected with, or recovered from COVID-19 were included in the dataset. The repertoires were released in a freely available public database intended as a resource for research on the immune response to SARS-CoV-2. Samples came from the ongoing ImmuneRACE study (first 160 participants) plus 1,254 subjects from 6 global collaborators. Sample metadata almost always included a de-identified subject ID, COVID-19 status, age in years and sex. HLA class I and class II types, where available, came from metadata supplied by the sample provider rather than from assay-based typing. Summary of the overall study and its limitations: The amount of clinical and demographic metadata varied by source and participant and was provided uncurated.

Whole blood was collected in K2EDTA tubes by collaborating institutions according to the institutions' own protocols. Collaborator samples were shipped for TCRbeta analysis as frozen whole blood, isolated PBMCs, or DNA extracted from either sample type. The CDR3 covers 18 residues, taking in both the cysteine and the phenylalanine. Here the CDR3 DNA is all that survives: 54 bases in frame from base 1. The germline V gene (reference sequence) gives CDR1 as SSHAT and CDR2 as FNYEAQ. V loses 2 bases at its end and J loses 0 bases; junction bases beyond the gene matches: 10. TCRbeta CDR3 regions were amplified from genomic DNA using the immunoSEQ Assay, a bias-controlled multiplex PCR. From the authors' description of their analysis: Nucleated cell counts per sample were estimated from amplification of reference gene primers within the assay. Sequence reads were collapsed and filtered to measure the absolute abundance of every unique TCRbeta CDR3 rearrangement. Productive Simpson clonality was computed per sample as the square root of Simpson's diversity index over productive rearrangements. This immuneACCESS table, as held by TCRdb, lists in-frame sequences with V and J called but not all clones. Of the missing ones, under half trace to an unresolved V gene in checked studies; the others have no known cause. V and J calls and clone size are as listed in that table; D and trimming were resolved from the DNA. In this sample the table shows approximately 71,000 clones, 79% of which occur a single time. The ten largest account for approximately 25% of the sample.

Worth noting for this clone: What this receptor recognizes is not known. No qualities accompany the bases; no much larger clone lies one base away.

The TCR comes from a man aged 60 to 75 with active or convalescent COVID-19. Sequences were obtained from peripheral blood. The rearrangement combines TRBV7-7 with TRBJ1-5, with 7 bases aligning to TRBD1. CDR3 loop: CASSLIPLRDSSNQPQHF. The bases are TGTGCCAGCAGCTTAATTCCCCTTCGGGACAGTAGCAATCAGCCCCAGCATTTT.